Sequencing of this TCR beta chain was carried out in a study of blood T cell repertoires in COVID-19. Overall study context: Collection of acute and convalescent COVID-19 samples took place in the United States, Italy and Spain. In each case, the material was cDNA or gDNA derived from T cells, B-cell-depleted T cells, or PBMCs.

Individuals aged 18 to 89 years were recruited from approximately 22 US areas. Sequencing used immunoSEQ multiplex PCR; TCRdb keeps in-frame clones, though not all of them. The sample has a few hundred thousand clones, over 85% seen once. The V end was cut by 1 base, the J end by 7 bases, with 7 bases between. Germline CDR1 and CDR2: SEHNR and FQNEAQ (reference sequence). The CDR3 loop spans 12 amino acids. This TCR was recovered from a young woman who had recovered from COVID-19. Sequences were obtained from PBMCs or T cells enriched from blood (not recorded which). This chain connects TRBV7-9 to TRBJ1-2; no firm D call. CDR3 region: CASSLEGSGYTF. Here the CDR3 DNA reads TGTGCCAGCAGCTTAGAAGGGAGTGGCTACACCTTC.